This T cell receptor beta chain was captured in a study of blood T cell repertoires in COVID-19. The overall study: Acute and convalescent COVID-19 samples came from the United States, Italy and Spain. From T cells, B-cell-depleted T cells, or PBMCs came the material, which was cDNA or gDNA.

Sequencing used immunoSEQ multiplex PCR; TCRdb keeps in-frame clones, though not all of them. The sample has around 150,000 clones, roughly 80% seen once. The germline CDR1 and CDR2 sequences are LNHDA and SQIVND (reference sequence). The CDR3 extends over 13 amino acids. Between the trimmed V and J ends, which lost 3 bases and 9 bases, there was a span of 14 bases. This clone is a singleton in its sample. The rearrangement links TRBV19 to TRBJ1-1, with D unclear. The sequenced sample consisted of peripheral blood. This clonotype originated in a woman at least 80 years old with acute or convalescent COVID-19. CDR3 sequence: CASSMAGSRQAFF. The CDR3 DNA reads as TGTGCCAGTAGTATGGCTGGTAGCCGGCAAGCTTTCTTT.